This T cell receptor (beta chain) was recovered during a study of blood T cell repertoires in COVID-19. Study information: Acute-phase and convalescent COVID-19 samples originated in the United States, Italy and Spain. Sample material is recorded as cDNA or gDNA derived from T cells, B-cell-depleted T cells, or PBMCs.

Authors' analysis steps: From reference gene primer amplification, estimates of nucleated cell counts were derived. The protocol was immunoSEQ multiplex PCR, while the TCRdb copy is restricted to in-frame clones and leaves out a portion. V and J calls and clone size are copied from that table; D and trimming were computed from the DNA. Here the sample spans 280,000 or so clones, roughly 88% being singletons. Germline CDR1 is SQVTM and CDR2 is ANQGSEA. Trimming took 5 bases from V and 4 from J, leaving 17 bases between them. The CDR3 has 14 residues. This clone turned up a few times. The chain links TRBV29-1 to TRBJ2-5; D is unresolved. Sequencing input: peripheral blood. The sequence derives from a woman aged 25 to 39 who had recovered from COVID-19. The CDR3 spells CSVTGPIRSETQYF. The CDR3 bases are TGCAGCGTTACCGGTCCTATCCGGTCAGAGACCCAGTACTTC.